This paragraph covers one T cell receptor (beta chain) sequence. Its specificity is not known. This sample is part of a study of T cells in tumors after PD-1 blockade. Study-level background: A subset received ongoing vismodegib 150 mg daily alongside anti-PD-1 therapy. Peripheral blood samples averaged 36,536 unique clonotypes and 113,528 templates. The study, taken as a whole, reports: Blood contained about 45% of the tumor's TCR clonotypes.

Between the trimmed V and J ends, which lost 7 bases and 6 bases, there was a span of 20 bases. This CDR3 is 15 amino acids long. Germline-derived CDR1 and CDR2 are SGHTA and FQGNSA. TCRdb's table, derived via immunoSEQ multiplex PCR, lists solely in-frame clones and lacks some. The table lists 30,000 to 40,000 clones, around 80% of them singletons. Template: tumor biopsy or peripheral blood genomic DNA, roughly 550-6,500 ng per sample. This chain links TRBV7-2 with TRBJ2-3; D remains unclear. The sequences come from PBMCs, collected before anti-PD-1 treatment. This TCR was sampled from a human donor with basal cell carcinoma. DNA for the CDR3: TGTGCCAGCAAAATCACGACCGCCGCGGCCGATACGCAGTATTTT. This codes for CASKITTAAADTQYF.